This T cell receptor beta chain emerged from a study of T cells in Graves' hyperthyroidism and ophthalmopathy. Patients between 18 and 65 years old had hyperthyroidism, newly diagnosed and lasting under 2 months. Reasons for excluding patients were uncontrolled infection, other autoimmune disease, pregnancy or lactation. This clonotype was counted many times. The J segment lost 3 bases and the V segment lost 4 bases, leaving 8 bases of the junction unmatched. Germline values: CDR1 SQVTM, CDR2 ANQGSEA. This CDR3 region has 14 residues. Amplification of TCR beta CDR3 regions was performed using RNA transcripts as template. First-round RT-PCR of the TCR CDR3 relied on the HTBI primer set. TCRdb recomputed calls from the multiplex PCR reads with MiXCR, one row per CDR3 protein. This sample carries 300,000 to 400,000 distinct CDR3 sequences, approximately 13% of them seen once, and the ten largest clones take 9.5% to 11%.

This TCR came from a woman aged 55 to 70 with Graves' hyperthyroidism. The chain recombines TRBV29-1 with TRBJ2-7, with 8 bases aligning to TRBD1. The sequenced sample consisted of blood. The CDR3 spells CSVARGRADYEQYF. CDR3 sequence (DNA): TGCAGCGTTGCCAGGGGGCGTGCGGACTACGAGCAGTACTTC.